The 15 T cell receptor beta chains presented below share a single source sample, sequenced in a study of blood T cell repertoires in COVID-19. Some clones are missing from TCRdb's copy, which holds only in-frame ones; the method was immunoSEQ multiplex PCR. The sample records 130,000 to 150,000 clones, about 80% being singletons. Sequencing used peripheral blood. Receptor source: a human donor in a cohort sampled during active COVID-19.

This clone was seen a few times. The chain joins TRBV6-5 to TRBJ2-2, with TRBD1 identical over 8 bases. Germline assignment: CDR1 MNHEY and CDR2 SVGAGI. Trimming cost V 7 bases and J 4 bases; bases outside gene matches: 8. CDR3 length equals 15 residues. CDR3 sequence reads: CASNWSGGSTGELFF. The CDR3 nucleotides are TGTGCCAGCAATTGGTCAGGGGGCAGCACCGGGGAGCTGTTTTTT.

The chain has TRBV5-1 and TRBJ2-3, with 15 bases aligning to TRBD2. Unmatched junction bases numbered 9, after V lost 6 bases and J lost 4 bases. Germline V gene sequence: CDR1 SGHRS, CDR2 YFSETQ. The CDR3 extends over 17 amino acids. CDR3 amino acids: CASTGLAGGAGADTQYF. For the CDR3, the DNA is TGCGCCAGCACCGGACTAGCGGGGGGGGCCGGGGCAGATACGCAGTATTTT.

This rearrangement joins TRBV11-2 to TRBJ1-1; 7 nucleotides agree with TRBD1. V lost 2 bases, J lost 3 bases, and 0 bases stayed unmatched. The CDR3 is made up of 13 amino acids. Germline CDR1 reads SGHAT; CDR2 reads FQNNGV. CDR3 sequence: CASSLTGDTEAFF. The CDR3 DNA reads as TGTGCCAGCAGCTTAACAGGGGACACTGAAGCTTTCTTT.

CDR3 in amino acids: CASSPGQGNYGYTF. The CDR3 DNA reads TGTGCCAGCAGCCCGGGACAGGGGAACTATGGCTACACCTTC. The rearrangement uses TRBV14 and TRBJ1-2; 10 bases fit TRBD1. The CDR3 is made up of 14 amino acids. Germline CDR1 reads SGHDN; CDR2 reads FVKESK. The V segment lost 4 bases and the J segment 2 bases; nucleotides outside the gene matches: 1.

The chain recombines TRBV9 with TRBJ2-5, with TRBD1 matching over 8 bases. The germline V gene encodes CDR1 SGDLS and CDR2 YYNGEE. The J segment lost 5 bases and the V segment lost 9 bases, leaving 6 bases of the junction unmatched. CDR3 length equals 12 residues. CDR3 amino acids: CAMQGAGETQYF. CDR3 sequence (DNA): TGTGCCATGCAGGGGGCCGGTGAGACCCAGTACTTC.

V is TRBV19 and J is TRBJ1-3, with unresolved D. The germline V and J ends were trimmed by 2 bases and 0 bases, with 17 bases remaining between them. Germline CDR1 LNHDA, CDR2 SQIVND (reference sequence). CDR3 length: 18 residues. The CDR3 is CASSIREIRRTSGNTIYF. The CDR3, as DNA: TGTGCCAGTAGTATAAGAGAGATCAGGCGAACCTCTGGAAACACCATATATTTT.

The CDR3 region has the DNA TGTGCCAGCAGTGAGGCCAGCGGGGGGGCCCTCGCCGGGGAGCTGTTTTTT. Its translation: CASSEASGGALAGELFF. This chain connects TRBV2 to TRBJ2-2, with TRBD2 matching 10 bases. CDR1 SNHLY and CDR2 FYNNEI come from the germline V gene. The length of the CDR3 is 17 residues. V lost 3 bases to trimming and J lost 6 bases; unmatched junction nucleotides: 10.

J is TRBJ2-1 and V is TRBV10-2; a possible D gene is TRBD2 (5 bases). Trimming left V 6 bases short and J 4 bases short, with 7 bases between. This CDR3 is 12 amino acids long. Germline CDR1 and CDR2: WSHSY and SAAADI. CDR3 loop: CASRSGYNEQFF. The CDR3 bases are TGCGCCAGCAGAAGCGGATACAATGAGCAGTTCTTC.

V is TRBV19 and J is TRBJ1-5, with 7 positions matching TRBD1. Germline CDR1 is LNHDA and CDR2 is SQIVND (reference sequence). The CDR3 covers 14 residues. The V gene end was trimmed by 7 bases and the J gene end by 6 bases; junction bases not matched to a gene: 9. DNA for the CDR3: TGTGCCAGTAATTCAGGGGGGTCTTCTCAGCCCCAGCATTTT. Residues: CASNSGGSSQPQHF.

The J gene is TRBJ2-5, the V gene TRBV4-1, with TRBD2 matching over 9 bases. This CDR3 spans 16 amino acids. Germline loops: CDR1 MGHRA, CDR2 YSYEKL. Trimming at V came to 5 bases and at J to 5 bases, leaving 12 bases not matched to a gene. This CDR3 is CASSDYEAGGSETQYF. CDR3 in DNA: TGCGCCAGCAGCGACTATGAAGCGGGGGGTTCTGAGACCCAGTACTTC.

J is TRBJ2-5 and V is TRBV6-5; weak D call: TRBD1 (6 bases). Germline-derived CDR1 and CDR2 are MNHEY and SVGAGI. Trimming left V 6 bases short and J 4 bases short, with 18 bases between. The CDR3 has 15 amino acids. CDR3 bases: TGTGCCAGCAGGAAGGTTGGCCAAGGGGGAGAGACCCAGTACTTC. Translated: CASRKVGQGGETQYF.

The chain recombines TRBV28 with TRBJ2-5, with D possibly TRBD1 on 5 matching bases. Trimming removed 8 bases at V and 4 bases at J, with 11 bases between. This CDR3 comprises 12 residues. CDR1 MDHEN and CDR2 SYDVKM come from the germline V gene. CDR3 sequence: CASSTGLETQYF. CDR3 nucleotides: TGTGCCAGCTCAACAGGTTTAGAGACCCAGTACTTC.

The gene calls are TRBV29-1 and TRBJ2-1, with D tentatively TRBD1 (5 bases). The CDR3 length is 14 residues. Germline assignment: CDR1 SQVTM and CDR2 ANQGSEA. The V gene lost 6 bases and the J gene lost 3 bases, with 15 bases spanning the gap. This chain's CDR3 is CSVRQMLSYNEQFF. The CDR3 DNA sequence: TGCAGCGTACGACAGATGTTAAGCTACAATGAGCAGTTCTTC.

The chain recombines TRBV5-6 with TRBJ2-5; D ambiguous. The CDR3 is 12 residues long. Germline V gene data show CDR1 as SGHDT and CDR2 as YYEEEE. V shed 0 bases and J shed 7 bases, with 7 bases lying between them. CDR3 DNA: TGTGCCAGCAGCTTGGGTCCCGGGACCCAGTACTTC. Its protein product is CASSLGPGTQYF.

V gene TRBV2 combines with J gene TRBJ2-1; maybe TRBD1 (6 bases). V was shortened by 6 bases and J by 9 bases, with 15 bases between the two germline ends. The V gene's germline CDR1 is SNHLY and CDR2 FYNNEI. This CDR3 region has 13 residues. Here the CDR3 reads CASSTNRAGEQFF. CDR3 in DNA: TGTGCCAGCAGCACTAACAGGGCCGGTGAGCAGTTCTTC.